This T cell receptor (beta chain) was documented in a study of Tregs in tolerant kidney transplant recipients. Sequencing was performed with immunoSEQ multiplex PCR; in TCRdb, only in-frame clones are kept and a portion is missing. The data contain around 86,000 clones, 91% of them singletons. Related graft donors supplied nonmyeloablative bone marrow transplants, and mixed chimerism was transient. CDR3 size: 14 residues. With 0 bases removed from V and 3 bases from J, the gap between germline ends came to 9 bases. Germline V gene data show CDR1 as SGHRS and CDR2 as YFSETQ. Sequenced here: CD4+ T cells from blood (PBMCs), sampled 24 months after the transplant. This clonotype originated in a human patient who received a combined kidney and bone marrow transplant. Some T cells may be provided by the graft donor. This chain joins TRBV5-1 and TRBJ1-2, with D perhaps matching TRBD1 (5 bases). The CDR3 nucleotides read TGCGCCAGCAGCTTGGGCGGAGGGGACTATGGCTACACCTTC. It specifies CASSLGGGDYGYTF.